The source of this T cell receptor beta chain is a study of blood T cell repertoires in COVID-19. About the research overall: COVID-19 samples, acute and convalescent, were from the United States, Italy and Spain.

The CDR3 has 15 amino acids. Germline V gives CDR1 MNHNY, CDR2 SVGAGI (reference sequence). The J segment lost 0 bases and the V segment lost 3 bases, leaving 1 base of the junction unmatched. Per the original data handling: Counts of nucleated cells, estimated from reference gene primer amplification, were obtained. TCRdb keeps only in-frame clones here, not all; method: immunoSEQ multiplex PCR. The V and J calls and the clone size are those of that table, but D and trimming were determined from the DNA. Among about 190,000 clones listed, 89% were seen once. The TCR originated in a man aged 35-49 years with acute or convalescent COVID-19. The sequencing input was peripheral blood. V usage is TRBV6-6 and J usage is TRBJ1-4; 7 bases line up with TRBD1. This chain's CDR3 is CASSYTGATNEKLFF. The CDR3 region has the DNA TGTGCCAGCAGTTATACAGGGGCAACTAATGAAAAACTGTTTTTT.